In its sample, the clone carrying this TCR beta chain was seen once. The data stem from a study of blood T cell repertoires in COVID-19. Study-level background: Sites in the United States, Italy and Spain provided acute and convalescent COVID-19 samples. T cells, B-cell-depleted T cells, or PBMCs provided the cDNA or gDNA that served as material.

Source study methods: Amplification of reference gene primers was used by the study to estimate nucleated cell counts. Clones were sequenced by immunoSEQ multiplex PCR, and TCRdb holds only the in-frame ones, with some missing. The D gene and trimming were derived from the DNA, and the V and J assignments and clone size from that table. This sample has about 27,000 clones, with roughly 90% found just once. J was trimmed by 3 bases and V by 0 bases; bases with no gene match: 10. The CDR3 consists of 17 residues. Germline CDR1 is LGHDT and CDR2 is YNNKEL (reference sequence). This chain uses TRBV3-1 (or the pseudogene TRBV3-2) with TRBJ2-7, with TRBD2 identical over 8 bases. The TCR sequence derives from a human donor in a cohort sampled during active COVID-19. The specimen sequenced was peripheral blood. The CDR3 sequence is CASSQDLPGLGGYEQYF. Here the CDR3 DNA reads TGTGCCAGCAGCCAAGACCTGCCGGGACTAGGGGGCTACGAGCAGTACTTC.